This T cell receptor beta chain derives from a study of T cells in Graves' hyperthyroidism and ophthalmopathy. There are a few counts of this clonotype. Antigen unknown. Template material for amplifying TCR beta CDR3 regions consisted of RNA transcripts. TCR CDR3 underwent first-round RT-PCR with the HTBI primer set. TCRdb reprocessed the multiplex PCR reads with MiXCR, giving one entry per CDR3 protein. The sample has 600,000 to 900,000 distinct CDR3 sequences, about a sixth seen once. Study observations and caveats: Ophthalmopathy got predicted by the model a median about 6.7 months before its onset.

Diagnoses used clinical symptoms, serum thyroxine and TRAb, thyroid ultrasound and orbital computed tomography. The PBMCs had their origin in roughly 9.4 ml of fresh peripheral blood. What was sequenced was blood. This clonotype was sampled from a man aged 18 to 30 with Graves' hyperthyroidism.

In nucleotides, the CDR3 is TGCAGCGTTGATTTTCCGGGACTAGCGGTTAGCACAGATACGCAGTATTTT. Protein product: CSVDFPGLAVSTDTQYF. The chain couples TRBV29-1 to TRBJ2-3, with 11 nucleotides matching TRBD2. The CDR3 contains 17 residues. CDR1 SQVTM and CDR2 ANQGSEA come from the germline V gene. Trimming cost V 3 bases and J 0 bases; bases outside gene matches: 8.